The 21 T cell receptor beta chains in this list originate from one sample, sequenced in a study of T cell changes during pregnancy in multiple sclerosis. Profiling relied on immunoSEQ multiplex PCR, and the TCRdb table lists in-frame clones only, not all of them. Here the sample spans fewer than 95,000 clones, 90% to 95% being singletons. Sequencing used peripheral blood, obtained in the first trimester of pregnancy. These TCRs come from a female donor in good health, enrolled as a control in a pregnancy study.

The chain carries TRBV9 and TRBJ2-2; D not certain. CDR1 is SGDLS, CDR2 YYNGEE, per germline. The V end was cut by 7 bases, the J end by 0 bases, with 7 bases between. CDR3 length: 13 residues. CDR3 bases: TGTGCCAGCCGTCGAGCGAACACCGGGGAGCTGTTTTTT. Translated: CASRRANTGELFF.

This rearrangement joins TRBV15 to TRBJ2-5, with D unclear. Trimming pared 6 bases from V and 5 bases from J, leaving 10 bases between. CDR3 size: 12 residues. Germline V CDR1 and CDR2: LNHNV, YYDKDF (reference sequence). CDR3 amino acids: CATRRLEETQYF. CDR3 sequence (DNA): TGTGCCACCAGAAGATTAGAGGAGACCCAGTACTTC.

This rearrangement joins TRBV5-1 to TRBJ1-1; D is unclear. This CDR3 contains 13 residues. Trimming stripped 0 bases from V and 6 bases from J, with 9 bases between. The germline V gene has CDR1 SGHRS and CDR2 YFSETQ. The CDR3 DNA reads TGCGCCAGCAGCTTGGCTGGGAGCGCTGAAGCTTTCTTT. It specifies CASSLAGSAEAFF.

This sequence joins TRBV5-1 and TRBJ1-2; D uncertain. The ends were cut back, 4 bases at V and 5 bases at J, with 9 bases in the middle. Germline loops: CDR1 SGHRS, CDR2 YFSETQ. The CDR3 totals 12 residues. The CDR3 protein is CASSRGKYGYTF. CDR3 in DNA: TGCGCCAGCAGCCGGGGTAAATATGGCTACACCTTC.

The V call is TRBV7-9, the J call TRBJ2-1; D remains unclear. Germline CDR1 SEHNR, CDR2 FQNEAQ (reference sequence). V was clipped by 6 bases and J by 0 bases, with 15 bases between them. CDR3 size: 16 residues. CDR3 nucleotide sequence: TGTGCCAGCAGGTCGCAGATGGAGAGCTCCTACAATGAGCAGTTCTTC. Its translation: CASRSQMESSYNEQFF.

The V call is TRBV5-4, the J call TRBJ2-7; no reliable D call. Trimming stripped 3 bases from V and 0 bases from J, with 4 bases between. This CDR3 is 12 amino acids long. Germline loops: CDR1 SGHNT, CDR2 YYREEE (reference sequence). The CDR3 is CASSSSSYEQYF. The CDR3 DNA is TGTGCCAGCAGCTCTAGCTCCTACGAGCAGTACTTC.

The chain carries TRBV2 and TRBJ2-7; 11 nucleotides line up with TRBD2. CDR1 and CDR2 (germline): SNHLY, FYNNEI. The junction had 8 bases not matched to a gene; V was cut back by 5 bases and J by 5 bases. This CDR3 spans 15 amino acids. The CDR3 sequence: CASSNLAGGRNEQYF. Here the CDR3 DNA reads TGTGCCAGCAGTAACCTAGCGGGAGGTCGCAACGAGCAGTACTTC.

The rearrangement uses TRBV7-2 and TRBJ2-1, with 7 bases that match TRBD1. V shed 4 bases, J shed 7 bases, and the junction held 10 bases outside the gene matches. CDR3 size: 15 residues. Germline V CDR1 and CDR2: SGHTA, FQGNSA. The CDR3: CASSSGGVMRNEQFF. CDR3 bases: TGTGCCAGCAGCTCAGGGGGAGTAATGAGGAATGAGCAGTTCTTC. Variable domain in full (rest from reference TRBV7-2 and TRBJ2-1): GAGVSQSPSNKVTEKGKDVELRCDPISGHTALYWYRQSLGQGLEFLIYFQGNSAPDKSGLPSDRFSAERTGGSVSTLTIQRTQQEDSAVYLCASSSGGVMRNEQFFGPGTRLTVL.

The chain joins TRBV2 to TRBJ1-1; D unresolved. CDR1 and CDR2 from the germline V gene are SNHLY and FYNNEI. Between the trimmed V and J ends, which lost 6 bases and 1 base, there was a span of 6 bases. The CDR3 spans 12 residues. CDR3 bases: TGTGCCAGCAGAAGAGGGAACACTGAAGCTTTCTTT. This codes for CASRRGNTEAFF.

The CDR3 is CASGQPKRYGYTF. CDR3 coding DNA: TGTGCCAGCGGACAGCCCAAACGCTATGGCTACACCTTC. V usage is TRBV28 and J usage is TRBJ1-2, with D perhaps matching TRBD1 (6 bases). Germline V gene data show CDR1 as MDHEN and CDR2 as SYDVKM. The CDR3 sequence is 13 residues long. The V gene lost 8 bases and the J gene lost 4 bases, with 14 bases spanning the gap.

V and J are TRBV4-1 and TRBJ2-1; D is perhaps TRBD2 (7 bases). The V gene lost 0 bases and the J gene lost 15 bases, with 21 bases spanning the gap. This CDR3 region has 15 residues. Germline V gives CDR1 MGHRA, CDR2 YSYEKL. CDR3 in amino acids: CASSQDLRGGQLGFF. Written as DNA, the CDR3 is TGCGCCAGCAGCCAAGATCTAAGGGGGGGGCAGCTCGGGTTCTTC.

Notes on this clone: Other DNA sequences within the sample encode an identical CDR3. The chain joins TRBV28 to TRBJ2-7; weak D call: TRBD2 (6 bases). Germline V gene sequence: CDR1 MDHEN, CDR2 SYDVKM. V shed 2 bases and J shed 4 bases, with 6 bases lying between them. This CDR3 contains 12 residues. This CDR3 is CASSLRGYEQYF. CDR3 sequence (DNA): TGTGCCAGCAGTTTACGGGGGTACGAGCAGTACTTC.

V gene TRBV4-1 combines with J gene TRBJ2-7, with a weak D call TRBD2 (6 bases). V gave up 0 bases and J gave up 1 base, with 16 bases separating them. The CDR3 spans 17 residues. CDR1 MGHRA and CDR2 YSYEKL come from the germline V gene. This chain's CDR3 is CASSQDLTSLSSYEQYF. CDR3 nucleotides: TGCGCCAGCAGCCAAGATCTTACTAGCTTAAGTTCCTACGAGCAGTACTTC.

The CDR3 nucleotides read TGTGCCTGGCTTCACGGTGCCGGGACTAGCACGTACAATGAGCAGTTCTTC. It specifies CAWLHGAGTSTYNEQFF. The V and J genes are TRBV30 and TRBJ2-1; 9 positions agree with TRBD2. CDR1 GTSNPN and CDR2 SVGIG come from the germline V gene (reference sequence). The V segment lost 5 bases and the J segment 4 bases; nucleotides outside the gene matches: 15. This CDR3 is built from 17 residues.

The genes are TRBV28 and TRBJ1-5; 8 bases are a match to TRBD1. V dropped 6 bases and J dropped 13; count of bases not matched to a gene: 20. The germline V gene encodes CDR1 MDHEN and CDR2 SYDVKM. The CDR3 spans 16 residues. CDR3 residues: CASRPGTGDSISCQHF. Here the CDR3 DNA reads TGTGCCAGCAGACCCGGGACAGGAGACTCAATCAGCTGTCAGCATTTT. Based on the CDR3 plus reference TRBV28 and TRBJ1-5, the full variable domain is DVKVTQSSRYLVKRTGEKVFLECVQDMDHENMFWYRQDPGLGLRLIYFSYDVKMKEKGDIPEGYSVSREKKERFSLILESASTNQTSMYLCASRPGTGDSISCQHFGDGTRLSIL.

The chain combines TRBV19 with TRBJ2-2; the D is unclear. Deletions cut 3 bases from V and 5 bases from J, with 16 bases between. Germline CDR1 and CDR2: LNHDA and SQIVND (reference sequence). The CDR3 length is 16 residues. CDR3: CASSIVPGLRTGELFF. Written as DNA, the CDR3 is TGTGCCAGTAGTATCGTTCCTGGCTTAAGAACCGGGGAGCTGTTTTTT.

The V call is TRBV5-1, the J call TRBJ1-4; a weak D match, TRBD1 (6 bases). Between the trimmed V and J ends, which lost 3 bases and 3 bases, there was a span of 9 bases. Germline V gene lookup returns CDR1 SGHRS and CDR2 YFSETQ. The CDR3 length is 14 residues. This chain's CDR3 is CASSSDSSNEKLFF. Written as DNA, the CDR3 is TGCGCCAGCAGCTCGGACAGTTCTAATGAAAAACTGTTTTTT.

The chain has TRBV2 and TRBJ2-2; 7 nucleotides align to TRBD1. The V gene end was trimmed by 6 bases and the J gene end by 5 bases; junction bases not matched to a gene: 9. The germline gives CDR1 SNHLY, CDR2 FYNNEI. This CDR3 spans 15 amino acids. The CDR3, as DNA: TGTGCCAGCAGCGTAAACAGGGGCTATACCGGGGAGCTGTTTTTT. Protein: CASSVNRGYTGELFF.

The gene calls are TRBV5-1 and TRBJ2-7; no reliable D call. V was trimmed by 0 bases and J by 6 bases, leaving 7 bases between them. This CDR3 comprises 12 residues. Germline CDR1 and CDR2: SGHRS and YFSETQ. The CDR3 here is CASSLDLSEQYF. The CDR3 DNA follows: TGCGCCAGCAGCTTGGATCTGTCCGAGCAGTACTTC.

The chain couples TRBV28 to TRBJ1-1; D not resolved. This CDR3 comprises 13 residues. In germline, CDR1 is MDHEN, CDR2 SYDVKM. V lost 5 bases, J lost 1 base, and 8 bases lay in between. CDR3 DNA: TGTGCCAGCAGTCCCCGACAGAACACTGAAGCTTTCTTT. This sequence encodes CASSPRQNTEAFF.

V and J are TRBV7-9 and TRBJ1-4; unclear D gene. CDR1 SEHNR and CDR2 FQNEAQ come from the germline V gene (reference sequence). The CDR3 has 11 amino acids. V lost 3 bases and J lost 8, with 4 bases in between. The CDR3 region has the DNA TGTGCCAGCAGCTTTGGCGAAAAACTGTTTTTT. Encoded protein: CASSFGEKLFF.